The clone carrying this T cell receptor beta chain was seen a few times. These data belong to a study of blood T cell repertoires in COVID-19. The overall study: From the United States, Italy and Spain came samples of acute and convalescent COVID-19. PBMCs, B-cell-depleted T cells, or T cells were the source of the cDNA or gDNA that made up the material.

Between the trimmed V and J ends, which lost 0 bases and 6 bases, there was a span of 8 bases. This CDR3 has 13 residues. Looked up from germline, CDR1 is MNHEY and CDR2 is SVGAGI. As handled by the study authors: Reference gene primer amplification yielded estimated nucleated cell counts. Data came from immunoSEQ multiplex PCR; TCRdb stores just in-frame clones and leaves some out. V, J and clone size are taken as reported in that table, and D and trimming were inferred from the DNA itself. The sample lists more than 300,000 clones, about 83% occurring once. The sequence was obtained from a woman aged 45 to 65 with acute or convalescent COVID-19. The specimen sequenced was peripheral blood. This chain links TRBV6-5 with TRBJ1-1; D call uncertain. The CDR3 loop is CASSYSLRSEAFF. The DNA of the CDR3 is TGTGCCAGCAGTTACTCACTCCGCTCTGAAGCTTTCTTT.